The 26 T cell receptor beta chains reported below all come from one sample, sequenced in a study of T cell responses to AZD1222 COVID-19 vaccine. Sequencing was performed with immunoSEQ multiplex PCR; in TCRdb, only in-frame clones are kept and a portion is missing. The table lists 100,000 to 150,000 clones, about 82% of them singletons. Sample: peripheral blood, taken on day 0 of AZD1222 vaccination. The origin of the receptors is an adult in good health.

This clone is medium-sized. The rearrangement uses TRBV5-1 and TRBJ2-5; 11 positions agree with TRBD2. After removal of 0 bases from V and 7 bases from J, the junction contained 17 bases not matched to a gene. Germline loops: CDR1 SGHRS, CDR2 YFSETQ. This CDR3 is 19 amino acids long. CDR3 sequence: CASSLEPSGGSGARGTQYF. In nucleotides, the CDR3 is TGCGCCAGCAGCTTGGAACCTAGCGGGGGGTCAGGCGCGCGGGGGACCCAGTACTTC. Using reference TRBV5-1 and TRBJ2-5 for the parts outside the CDR3, the full variable domain is KAGVTQTPRYLIKTRGQQVTLSCSPISGHRSVSWYQQTPGQGLQFLFEYFSETQRNKGNFPGRFSGRQFSNSRSEMNVSTLELGDSALYLCASSLEPSGGSGARGTQYFGPGTRLLVL.

The gene calls are TRBV5-8 and TRBJ1-3; TRBD1 matches at 7 bases. This CDR3 region has 14 residues. CDR1 and CDR2 (germline): SGHTS, YDEGEE. The junction had 3 bases not matched to a gene; V was cut back by 4 bases and J by 2 bases. CDR3 in DNA: TGTGCCAGCAGCCCCGGGACAGCTGGAAACACCATATATTTT. Protein sequence: CASSPGTAGNTIYF.

Here the CDR3 DNA reads TGTGCCAGCAGTTACTTTGGGGGGGAAAGAGCTTTCTTT. This translates into CASSYFGGERAFF. The J gene is TRBJ1-1, the V gene TRBV6-5; weak D call: TRBD1 (5 bases). Trimming left V 1 base short and J 10 bases short, with 13 bases between. CDR1 and CDR2 (germline): MNHEY, SVGAGI. CDR3 length equals 13 residues.

V and J are TRBV28 and TRBJ1-2, with 11 nucleotides matching TRBD1. V was pared by 5 bases and J by 5 bases, with 7 bases of the junction left unmatched. The CDR3 extends over 15 amino acids. CDR1 is MDHEN and CDR2 is SYDVKM in the germline V gene. This CDR3 reads CASSLPGQGVYGYTF. The CDR3 DNA reads TGTGCCAGCAGTCTCCCGGGACAGGGGGTTTATGGCTACACCTTC.

This chain links TRBV2 with TRBJ2-7; the D is unclear. V lost 10 bases, J lost 2 bases, and 12 bases lay in between. The CDR3 has 12 residues. Germline CDR1 and CDR2: SNHLY and FYNNEI. The CDR3 loop is CANGVSTYEQYF. CDR3 DNA sequence: TGTGCCAATGGGGTGAGCACCTACGAGCAGTACTTC.

V and J are TRBV7-8 and TRBJ2-7, with TRBD2 matching 7 bases. CDR1 is SGHVS, CDR2 FQNEAQ, per germline. The V and J ends lost 5 bases and 0 bases, in that order; junction bases with no gene match: 7. The CDR3 length is 15 residues. The CDR3 DNA follows: TGTGCCAGCAGCCACGAGCGGGGACGCTCCTACGAGCAGTACTTC. Amino acids: CASSHERGRSYEQYF.

V and J are TRBV7-9 and TRBJ1-3, with TRBD1 identical over 9 bases. The CDR3 runs to 18 residues. The ends lost 5 bases at V and 1 base at J; junction bases unmatched: 12. In germline, CDR1 is SEHNR, CDR2 FQNEAQ (reference sequence). Here the CDR3 DNA reads TGTGCCAGCAGCAAAGCAGGGACAGGGAGGATTTCTGGAAACACCATATATTTT. Its protein is CASSKAGTGRISGNTIYF.

The rearrangement links TRBV7-9 to TRBJ2-5; the match to TRBD2 covers 7 bases. This CDR3 is 15 amino acids long. Trimming at V came to 5 bases and at J to 5 bases, leaving 11 bases not matched to a gene. CDR1 and CDR2 (germline): SEHNR, FQNEAQ (reference sequence). Here the CDR3 reads CASSTWGGSEETQYF. CDR3 DNA sequence: TGTGCCAGCAGCACCTGGGGAGGGTCGGAGGAGACCCAGTACTTC.

The chain has TRBV28 and TRBJ2-1, with TRBD2 matching 10 bases. Per the germline V gene, CDR1 is MDHEN and CDR2 is SYDVKM. V trimming: 5 bases; J trimming: 8 bases; junction bases outside the gene matches: 6. The CDR3 sequence is 14 residues long. The chain's CDR3 is CASSPSGSHHEQFF. CDR3 in DNA: TGTGCCAGCAGTCCTAGCGGGAGTCATCATGAGCAGTTCTTC.

The chain has TRBV4-3 and TRBJ1-5; no clear D gene. The germline V gene encodes CDR1 LGHNA and CDR2 YSLEER. The CDR3 spans 14 residues. Trimming stripped 0 bases from V and 7 bases from J, with 10 bases between. CDR3 coding DNA: TGCGCCAGCAGCCAAGATCAGTTCGCGCAGCCCCAGCATTTT. It translates to CASSQDQFAQPQHF.

The table lists this clone with a few counts. The rearrangement joins TRBV5-1 to TRBJ1-1, with a tentative D call TRBD1 (5 bases). This CDR3 spans 15 amino acids. The ends were cut back, 3 bases at V and 9 bases at J, with 21 bases in the middle. The V gene's germline CDR1 is SGHRS and CDR2 YFSETQ. CDR3 coding DNA: TGCGCCAGCAGCTCCGATCCCGGGACCGCAGCTAAAGCTTTCTTT. This encodes CASSSDPGTAAKAFF.

The chain couples TRBV4-1 to TRBJ1-2, with TRBD1 as a possible D gene (5 bases). Trimming cost V 3 bases and J 6 bases, with 17 bases left between them. The germline gives CDR1 MGHRA, CDR2 YSYEKL. The CDR3 is made up of 15 amino acids. This CDR3 reads CASSHILQGADGYTF. In DNA, the CDR3 is TGCGCCAGCAGCCATATCCTCCAGGGAGCTGATGGCTACACCTTC.

This sequence joins TRBV28 and TRBJ1-6; TRBD1 matches at 7 bases. The V gene's germline CDR1 is MDHEN and CDR2 SYDVKM. There are 19 residues in the CDR3. The J segment lost 6 bases and the V segment lost 7 bases, leaving 21 bases of the junction unmatched. Here the CDR3 reads CASTPPGGGTGLGNSPLHF. For the CDR3, the DNA is TGTGCCAGCACCCCTCCAGGGGGGGGAACAGGATTGGGTAATTCACCCCTCCACTTT. Variable domain in full (rest from reference TRBV28 and TRBJ1-6): DVKVTQSSRYLVKRTGEKVFLECVQDMDHENMFWYRQDPGLGLRLIYFSYDVKMKEKGDIPEGYSVSREKKERFSLILESASTNQTSMYLCASTPPGGGTGLGNSPLHFGNGTRLTVT.

In this sample, this clone turned up once. The chain carries TRBV15 and TRBJ1-4; no firm D call. Germline CDR1 and CDR2: LNHNV and YYDKDF (reference sequence). V was pared by 6 bases and J by 0 bases, with 11 bases between. The CDR3 is 15 amino acids. The CDR3 loop is CATRPAGATNEKLFF. CDR3 bases: TGTGCCACCAGACCGGCCGGGGCAACTAATGAAAAACTGTTTTTT.

CDR3 nucleotide sequence: TGTGCCAGCAGTCTTCGACACGCTGGGGCCAACGTCCTGACTTTC. Protein product: CASSLRHAGANVLTF. This sequence joins TRBV5-6 and TRBJ2-6; D is ambiguous. CDR3 length: 15 residues. The V end was cut by 5 bases, the J end by 2 bases, with 11 bases between. CDR1 and CDR2 from the germline V gene are SGHDT and YYEEEE. The full variable domain, in which reference TRBV5-6 and TRBJ2-6 provide the parts outside the CDR3, is DAGVTQSPTHLIKTRGQQVTLRCSPKSGHDTVSWYQQALGQGPQFIFQYYEEEERQRGNFPDRFSGHQFPNYSSELNVNALLLGDSALYLCASSLRHAGANVLTFGAGSRLTVL.

This chain connects TRBV6-5 to TRBJ1-2, with D maybe TRBD1 (6 bases). Trimming took 0 bases from V and 4 from J, leaving 12 bases between them. The V gene's germline CDR1 is MNHEY and CDR2 SVGAGI. This CDR3 contains 15 residues. The CDR3: CASSYSVGGGYGYTF. CDR3 nucleotide sequence: TGTGCCAGCAGTTACTCAGTCGGAGGGGGCTATGGCTACACCTTC.

The rearrangement uses TRBV6-1 and TRBJ2-7; no clear D. The germline V gene has CDR1 MNHNS and CDR2 SASEGT. The CDR3 runs to 14 residues. V was shortened by 2 bases and J by 3 bases, with 11 bases between the two germline ends. As DNA, the CDR3 is TGTGCCAGCAGTGAAAAGCTCAGCGACTACGAGCAGTACTTC. This encodes CASSEKLSDYEQYF.

The J gene is TRBJ1-1, the V gene TRBV12-3 or TRBV12-4, with TRBD1 matching 8 bases. The J segment lost 4 bases and the V segment lost 6 bases, leaving 4 bases of the junction unmatched. The CDR3 has 13 amino acids. The CDR3 loop is CASRMTGATEAFF. The CDR3 DNA reads TGTGCCAGCAGGATGACAGGGGCCACTGAAGCTTTCTTT.

The chain carries TRBV6-5 and TRBJ1-5, with a weak D call TRBD1 (6 bases). Germline V gene sequence: CDR1 MNHEY, CDR2 SVGAGI. The CDR3 covers 14 residues. V was pared by 2 bases and J by 6 bases, with 11 bases between. CDR3 region: CASSYKGDLQPQHF. The DNA of the CDR3 is TGTGCCAGCAGTTACAAGGGGGATCTTCAGCCCCAGCATTTT.

This chain uses TRBV5-1 with TRBJ2-1; 11 bases map to TRBD2. The V and J ends lost 4 bases and 2 bases, in that order; junction bases with no gene match: 17. This CDR3 is 20 amino acids long. CDR1 is SGHRS and CDR2 is YFSETQ in the germline V gene. CDR3 sequence reads: CASSVFSLAGGLGAYNEQFF. DNA of the CDR3: TGCGCCAGCAGCGTATTCTCTCTAGCGGGAGGTCTGGGCGCCTACAATGAGCAGTTCTTC.

This clone was picked up a small number of times. In DNA form, the CDR3 reads TGTGCCAGCAGCCAGGACCCAGGAAGCCCAGCGGAGACCCAGTACTTC. It is translated as CASSQDPGSPAETQYF. The chain uses TRBV7-3 and TRBJ2-5; no reliable D call. CDR1 is SGHTA and CDR2 is FQGTGA in the germline V gene. Deletions cut 5 bases from V and 5 bases from J, with 21 bases between. This CDR3 contains 16 residues.

The CDR3 spells CASSLARYGGYTF. CDR3 coding DNA: TGTGCCAGTAGCCTTGCCCGATACGGTGGCTACACCTTC. V is TRBV19 and J is TRBJ1-2; D is unclear. Trimming took off 6 bases at V and 7 bases at J, with 15 bases between the two ends. The CDR3 is made up of 13 amino acids. Germline CDR1 is LNHDA and CDR2 is SQIVND (reference sequence).

Only a few counts were recorded for this clone. The chain has TRBV7-2 and TRBJ2-5, with 11 bases identical to TRBD2. The J segment lost 0 bases and the V segment lost 0 bases, leaving 6 bases of the junction unmatched. Per the germline V gene, CDR1 is SGHTA and CDR2 is FQGNSA. This CDR3 contains 18 residues. The CDR3 DNA reads TGTGCCAGCAGCTTAGCGCTAGCGGGAGGCCGGTACCAAGAGACCCAGTACTTC. Amino acids: CASSLALAGGRYQETQYF.

The V and J genes are TRBV13 and TRBJ1-1; D unclear. The CDR3 is 15 residues long. Germline CDR1 and CDR2: PRHDT and FYEKMQ (reference sequence). V lost 8 bases and J lost 6, with 22 bases in between. CDR3 in amino acids: CASLKGGPLVSEAFF. For the CDR3, the DNA is TGTGCCAGCCTCAAAGGCGGCCCCCTGGTCTCTGAAGCTTTCTTT.

This rearrangement joins TRBV20-1 to TRBJ2-5; D is undetermined. The CDR3 contains 11 residues. V dropped 5 bases and J dropped 4 bases, with 8 bases sitting between them. The germline V gene has CDR1 DFQATT and CDR2 SNEGSKA (reference sequence). The CDR3 DNA follows: TGCAGTGCTTTGTGGGGAGAGACCCAGTACTTC. This sequence encodes CSALWGETQYF.

V usage is TRBV5-1 and J usage is TRBJ2-3, with 13 bases fitting TRBD2. There are 19 residues in the CDR3. Germline trimming cut 4 bases from V and 2 bases from J; bases unmatched to any gene: 13. Germline V gene lookup returns CDR1 SGHRS and CDR2 YFSETQ. The CDR3 here is CASSPQGTSGRANTDTQYF. The CDR3 nucleotides read TGCGCCAGCAGCCCCCAGGGTACTAGCGGGAGGGCCAACACAGATACGCAGTATTTT.